This T cell receptor beta chain was observed in a study of PD-1 blockade in classical Hodgkin lymphoma (dated by TCRdb to 2020 to 2021). Concerning the study at large: Nivolumab dosing was 3 mg/kg intravenously every 2 weeks, continuing until either disease progression or unacceptable toxicity. A peripheral blood immune signature of response to PD-1 blockade in classical Hodgkin lymphoma was defined using TCR beta sequencing and CyTOF. Overall results and qualifications from the work: Patients starting nivolumab less than 1 year after ASCT had lower diversity and were excluded from later analyses to avoid confounding by immune reconstitution. Only a single clinical trial cohort was studied, and what caused the repertoire differences, possibly disease activity or prior therapy, remained undefined. Baseline TCR diversity was reported to be lower in newly diagnosed patients than in healthy donors, and even lower in relapsed/refractory patients. Trial patients with a complete response had baseline diversity similar to that of newly diagnosed patients, while partial responders and progressors had significantly lower diversity. CD4+ but not CD8+ TCR diversity rose significantly by C4D1 (p=0.0027 vs p=0.16), most apparent in complete responders (p=0.02).

About this clone: Its specific antigen is unknown. Nothing much larger sits one base from this clone, and base qualities are not available.

From the cysteine up to the phenylalanine, the CDR3 has a length of 19 residues. Here the CDR3 DNA is all that survives: 57 bases in frame from base 1. The germline V gene supplies CDR1 SNHLY and CDR2 FYNNEI. V loses 0 bases at its end and J loses 0 bases; junction bases beyond the gene matches: 9. The time point label on this specimen signifies: cycle 2 day 1 (C2D1) of nivolumab. Every trial patient had relapsed following autologous stem cell transplantation, and prior brentuximab vedotin exposure was what differed among cohorts A, B and C. The trial cohort included 55 to 60 patients with relapsed/refractory classical Hodgkin lymphoma, and each patient had a best overall response of complete response, partial response or progressive disease. Trial patients were treated with single-agent nivolumab in the multi-cohort phase II CheckMate 205 trial. Best overall response was determined by an independent review committee according to the 2007 International Working Group response criteria. Trial PBMCs were collected immediately before nivolumab initiation (C1D1) and during therapy at cycle 2 day 1 and cycle 4 day 1. After peripheral blood was drawn into 8 mL Vacutainer Cell Preparation Tubes, PBMCs were isolated by centrifugation and then cryopreserved.

The Qiagen DNeasy kit was used to extract genomic DNA from unsorted PBMCs and from the negatively selected CD4+ and CD8+ fractions. TCR beta CDR3 regions were amplified by immunoSEQ multiplex PCR using primers annealing to V and J segments. A synthetic immune receptor repertoire was used to minimize amplification bias, and any residual bias was removed computationally once sequencing was done. From the authors' description of their analysis: Custom Python scripts were used to quantify repertoire diversity as the Shannon entropy index. Unsorted, CD4+ and CD8+ repertoires were analyzed separately, except for combined analyses in which CD4+ and CD8+ sequences were merged in silico. A clone was considered expanded if an increase in frequency of at least 2-fold after treatment relative to C1D1 was found, and a pseudocount of 0.5 was applied to clones undetected at baseline. Singleton clones were defined as clones with 0 or 1 copy at C1D1, and non-singleton clones were defined as clones with 2 or more copies. By matching protein sequences in sorted samples from the same patient, clones expanded in unsorted samples were annotated as CD4+, CD8+ or unknown. Wilcoxon tests were applied to paired samples to test diversity changes from C1D1 to C4D1. TCRdb's version of the immuneACCESS table is confined to in-frame rearrangements and falls short of the full clone set. An unresolved V gene accounts for under half of the shortfall where checked; the remainder is of unknown origin. D and trimming were read from the DNA, whereas the V and J calls and clone size are those reported in that table. This sample is represented by roughly 70,000 clones; 71% of them were singletons. The ten top clones hold roughly 9% of the sample.

The starting material was peripheral blood mononuclear cells (PBMCs), obtained before the second cycle of nivolumab. Recombination linked TRBV2 to TRBJ1-5; TRBD1 matches 9 bases in the middle. The receptor was isolated from a human donor with classical Hodgkin lymphoma. In nucleotides, the sequence is TGTGCCAGCAGTGAAGCGTCGGGACAGGGAAGTTATAGCAATCAGCCCCAGCATTTT. It specifies CASSEASGQGSYSNQPQHF.